The 10 T cell receptor beta chains listed next were all sequenced from one sample in a study of identical twins. Each CDR3 protein gets one entry after TCRdb re-called the 5' RACE reads with MiXCR. The sample consists of over 500,000 distinct CDR3 sequences, about 20% of them appearing once. This sample also belongs to another study, concerning T cells expressing NK-cell markers.

Sequencing input: CD4+ T cells sorted from blood. The receptor set was obtained from a woman in her late teens or twenties in good health.

The genes are TRBV10-3 and TRBJ2-7; the D call may be TRBD1 or TRBD2 (5 bases each). From germline, CDR1 is ENHRY and CDR2 SYGVKD. This CDR3 has 12 residues. Trimming stripped 10 bases from V and 2 bases from J, with 12 bases between. Here the CDR3 reads CATPEGPYEQYF. DNA of the CDR3: TGTGCCACGCCAGAGGGACCCTACGAGCAGTACTTC.

The V and J genes are TRBV6-5 and TRBJ2-1; 8 nucleotides line up with TRBD2. Per the germline V gene, CDR1 is MNHEY and CDR2 is SVGAGI. J lost 7 bases, V lost 5 bases, and 13 bases had no gene match. The CDR3 has 16 amino acids. The CDR3 is CASSTIRTSGANEQFF. CDR3 in DNA: TGTGCCAGCAGTACTATCCGCACTAGCGGCGCAAATGAGCAGTTCTTC.

The chain couples TRBV5-1 to TRBJ1-1; D remains unclear. Trimming took 2 bases from V and 4 from J, leaving 9 bases between them. The V gene's germline CDR1 is SGHRS and CDR2 YFSETQ. The CDR3 contains 13 residues. In nucleotides, the CDR3 is TGCGCCAGCAGCTTTGACGATCGCACTGAAGCTTTCTTT. Amino acid sequence: CASSFDDRTEAFF. Looking up the rest from reference TRBV5-1 and TRBJ1-1 gives the full variable domain: KAGVTQTPRYLIKTRGQQVTLSCSPISGHRSVSWYQQTPGQGLQFLFEYFSETQRNKGNFPGRFSGRQFSNSRSEMNVSTLELGDSALYLCASSFDDRTEAFFGQGTRLTVV.

This clonotype occurred a few times. V is TRBV6-5 and J is TRBJ1-2; perhaps TRBD1 as D (6 bases). Trimming removed 4 bases at V and 8 bases at J, with 17 bases between. The CDR3 consists of 14 residues. The germline CDR1 and CDR2 sequences are MNHEY and SVGAGI. For the CDR3, the DNA is TGTGCCAGCAGTTTGGGGGGGGGCCCCCTAGGCTACACCTTC. It yields the protein CASSLGGGPLGYTF.

The chain employs TRBV29-1 and TRBJ2-7; TRBD1 matches at 9 bases. CDR3 length: 14 amino acids. Trimming removed 4 bases from V and 0 bases from J; junction bases left unmatched: 4. CDR1 is SQVTM and CDR2 is ANQGSEA in the germline V gene. The CDR3 region has the DNA TGCAGCGTTGTTGGACAGGGGTCCTCCTACGAGCAGTACTTC. Its translation is CSVVGQGSSYEQYF.

This clonotype occurred a few times. V usage is TRBV9 and J usage is TRBJ1-1, with D possibly matching TRBD1 (6 bases). V was cut by 3 bases and J by 8 bases, with 11 bases left in between. Germline CDR1 SGDLS, CDR2 YYNGEE. CDR3 size: 12 residues. CDR3 coding DNA: TGTGCCAGCAGCGAGGGGGGCCAGGAAGCTTTCTTT. Translated: CASSEGGQEAFF.

The chain has TRBV12-3 or TRBV12-4 and TRBJ2-5, with no clear D. Trimming took off 3 bases at V and 8 bases at J, with 16 bases between the two ends. The CDR3 has 14 residues. CDR3 loop: CASSLLAPTGTQYF. The CDR3 DNA follows: TGTGCCAGCAGTTTGTTAGCACCAACGGGTACCCAGTACTTC.

The chain couples TRBV6-1 to TRBJ2-3; 14 positions agree with TRBD2. The CDR3 length is 17 residues. The trim removed 6 bases at V and 3 bases at J, leaving 8 bases unmatched. The germline V gene encodes CDR1 MNHNS and CDR2 SASEGT. The CDR3 DNA is TGTGCCAGCAGCGTCCGACTAGCGGGGGGGAAAACAGATACGCAGTATTTT. It is translated as CASSVRLAGGKTDTQYF.

This clonotype occurred a few times. The chain employs TRBV6-2 or TRBV6-3 and TRBJ2-1, with D possibly TRBD1 on 6 matching bases. The CDR3 consists of 14 residues. With 2 bases removed from V and 8 bases from J, the gap between germline ends came to 13 bases. Germline V gene data show CDR1 as MNHEY and CDR2 as SVGEGT. The CDR3 spells CASSYQQGVDEQFF. The CDR3 nucleotides read TGTGCCAGCAGTTACCAACAGGGCGTCGATGAGCAGTTCTTC.

This clonotype was recorded a few times. This chain connects TRBV5-1 to TRBJ1-4; D gene ambiguous. The CDR3 loop spans 15 amino acids. The V gene's germline CDR1 is SGHRS and CDR2 YFSETQ. Trimming stripped 3 bases from V and 5 bases from J, with 14 bases between. The CDR3 bases are TGCGCCAGCAGCTGGGGAGACACGTACAATGAAAAACTGTTTTTT. It translates to CASSWGDTYNEKLFF.